This T cell receptor (beta chain) was recovered during a study of CD8 T cells in ankylosing spondylitis. Whole-study results and caveats: Within ankylosing spondylitis blood, a TCR beta motif made up of eight highly homologous variants appeared to be characteristic.

In the case of this clonotype: The antigen remains undetermined.

In making TCR beta libraries, quantitative 5'-RACE with molecular barcodes was used. TCRdb re-derived calls from the 5' RACE reads in MiXCR, one entry per CDR3 protein. The sample lists around 120,000 distinct CDR3 sequences, 24% occurring once. From germline, CDR1 is MNHEY and CDR2 SMNVEV (reference sequence). Trimming removed 3 bases from V and 7 bases from J, with 21 bases in between. The CDR3 totals 16 residues. Sequenced material: synovial fluid, either unsorted or a sorted T cell fraction (not recorded which). The rearrangement links TRBV27 to TRBJ2-5; perhaps TRBD2 as D (6 bases). The TCR was taken from a male donor with ankylosing spondylitis. The CDR3 bases are TGTGCCAGCAGTTTGGGGCTAGCGACCGTTGGGGGGACCCAGTACTTC. It encodes CASSLGLATVGGTQYF.